This T cell receptor (beta chain) stems from a study of shared clonotypes between healthy human individuals. The protocol was immunoSEQ multiplex PCR, while the TCRdb copy is restricted to in-frame clones and leaves out a portion. Found here are some 2.1 million clones, about 94% of them singletons; the top ten hold 1.5% to 2%. The V and J ends lost 3 bases and 5 bases respectively, with 22 bases between them. The CDR3 is 18 residues long. Germline lookup yields CDR1 MDHEN and CDR2 SYDVKM. Selected positively for CCR7 and CD45RO-negative, naive CD8 cells excluded terminally differentiated effector memory CD45RA+ cells. Donors were healthy HIV-negative adults without recently reported acute infections or vaccinations.

The chain combines TRBV28 with TRBJ2-2; maybe TRBD2 (5 bases). The sequenced sample was naive CD8+ T cells from PBMCs. The sequence derives from a man between 18 and 35 years old in good health. Some clones in this sample may be carry-over from other donors' samples. The CDR3 spells CASSFDLGRGPGTGELFF. CDR3 coding DNA: TGTGCCAGCAGTTTTGATTTAGGAAGAGGGCCGGGGACCGGGGAGCTGTTTTTT.